This T cell receptor (beta chain) was documented in a study of vaccination effects on CD4 cells after COVID-19. Study-wide context: All participants had two doses of either the BNT162b2 or mRNA-1273 vaccine.

Study-level results: No early post-infection timepoints were available in the study, which also included few convalescent patients.

The CDR3 length is 13 residues. V shed 8 bases and J 2 bases; nucleotides not matched to a gene: 6. The germline V gene encodes CDR1 MDHEN and CDR2 SYDVKM. Viral peptide pools were used in the ViraFEST assay to expand antigen-specific CD4+ T cells, and sequencing came afterward. With about 9 days of culture completed, CD4+ T cells were isolated. Nucleocapsid antibodies stayed negative before and after vaccination, showing no earlier SARS-CoV-2 infection. PBMC were cultured at roughly 2 million per well with roughly 9.7 IU/ml IL-2 and roughly 10 ug/ml peptides. IL-2 medium took the place of half the medium on both days 3 and 7. Points on this clone: Its antigen is still unknown.

This table comes from immunoSEQ multiplex PCR, and its TCRdb copy is limited to in-frame clones, with some not included. The table includes fewer than 40,000 clones, roughly 70% detected once. The receptor's source is a human donor who received a COVID-19 vaccine. The sample was CD4+ T cells from PBMCs cultured with SARS-CoV-2 spike peptides, taken before COVID-19 vaccination. The chain links TRBV28 to TRBJ2-7; 7 positions agree with TRBD1. CDR3 sequence (DNA): TGTGCCAGCGGAAACACAGGGGCCTACGAGCAGTACTTC. Translated: CASGNTGAYEQYF.